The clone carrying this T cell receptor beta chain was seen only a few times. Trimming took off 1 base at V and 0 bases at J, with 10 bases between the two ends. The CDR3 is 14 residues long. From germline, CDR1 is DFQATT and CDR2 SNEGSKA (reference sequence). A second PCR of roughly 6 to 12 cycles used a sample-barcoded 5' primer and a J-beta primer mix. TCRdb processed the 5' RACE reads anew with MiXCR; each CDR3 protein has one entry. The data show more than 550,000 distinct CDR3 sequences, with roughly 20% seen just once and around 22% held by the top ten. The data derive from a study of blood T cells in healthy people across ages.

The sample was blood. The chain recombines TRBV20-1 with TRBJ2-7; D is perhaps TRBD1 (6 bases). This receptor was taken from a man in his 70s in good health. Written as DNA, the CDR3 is TGCAGTGCTAGAGGACAGGCGGGCTCCTACGAGCAGTACTTC. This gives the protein CSARGQAGSYEQYF.